One sample yielded the 6 T cell receptor beta chains listed below, sequenced in a study of cytomegalovirus exposure and HLA in healthy donors. The PCR employed 60 Vbeta primers together with 13 Jbeta primers. Only in-frame clones appear in the TCRdb table, and some are missing; sequencing was by immunoSEQ multiplex PCR. The repertoire shows approximately 120,000 clones; the top ten hold roughly 2%. The sample taken for sequencing was PBMCs. These receptors all stem from a woman in her sixties or seventies in good health and CMV-seronegative.

The chain joins TRBV7-2 to TRBJ1-2; 11 bases line up with TRBD1. CDR1 and CDR2 from the germline V gene are SGHTA and FQGNSA. The CDR3 length is 15 residues. J gave up 7 bases and V 5 bases, and 9 bases lay outside the gene matches. The CDR3 loop is CASSLLPGQGGGYTF. CDR3 nucleotides: TGTGCCAGCAGCCTCCTACCGGGACAGGGGGGTGGCTACACCTTC.

The V and J genes are TRBV11-2 and TRBJ2-7; 12 bases are shared with TRBD1. The CDR3 runs 17 residues. V was pared by 5 bases and J by 5 bases, with 13 bases of the junction left unmatched. Germline values: CDR1 SGHAT, CDR2 FQNNGV. The CDR3 reads CASSSFRGTGGSDEQYF. In nucleotides, the CDR3 is TGTGCCAGCAGCAGCTTTAGGGGGACAGGGGGCAGCGACGAGCAGTACTTC.

The chain combines TRBV11-1 with TRBJ1-1; 10 bases align to TRBD1. The CDR3 spans 14 residues. Per germline, CDR1 SGHAT and CDR2 FQDESV (reference sequence). V shed 5 bases and J 4 bases; nucleotides not matched to a gene: 4. CDR3 in DNA: TGTGCCAGCAGCCGACAGGGGGCGATCACTGAAGCTTTCTTT. This codes for CASSRQGAITEAFF. Combining the CDR3 with reference TRBV11-1 and TRBJ1-1 gives the whole variable domain EAEVAQSPRYKITEKSQAVAFWCDPISGHATLYWYRQILGQGPELLVQFQDESVVDDSQLPKDRFSAERLKGVDSTLKIQPAELGDSAMYLCASSRQGAITEAFFGQGTRLTVV.

J is TRBJ1-2 and V is TRBV5-1; 7 positions agree with TRBD1. The CDR3 length is 15 residues. V was clipped by 0 bases and J by 3 bases; unmatched bases: 5. Germline CDR1 SGHRS, CDR2 YFSETQ. The CDR3 spells CASSLARDSYYGYTF. CDR3 nucleotides: TGCGCCAGCAGCTTGGCGCGGGACAGTTACTATGGCTACACCTTC.

This chain links TRBV5-1 with TRBJ2-1; 9 bases fit TRBD1. V shed 2 bases, J shed 5 bases, and the junction held 8 bases outside the gene matches. This CDR3 region has 16 residues. From germline, CDR1 is SGHRS and CDR2 YFSETQ. The CDR3 DNA reads as TGCGCCAGCAGCTTCACGGGACAGGGTTGGAACAATGAGCAGTTCTTC. Amino acid sequence: CASSFTGQGWNNEQFF.

As DNA, the CDR3 is TGTGCCAGCAGCTTAACCGGACAGGGCCAAGAGACCCAGTACTTC. Its protein product is CASSLTGQGQETQYF. The chain is built from TRBV13 and TRBJ2-5; 8 nucleotides agree with TRBD1. Looked up from germline, CDR1 is PRHDT and CDR2 is FYEKMQ (reference sequence). The CDR3 is 15 residues long. With V trimmed by 2 bases and J by 1 base, 3 bases remained unmatched.